The rows below give T cell receptor beta chains drawn from one sample of a study of cytomegalovirus exposure and HLA in healthy donors. The assay was immunoSEQ multiplex PCR, and TCRdb's table has in-frame clones only and misses some. The sample holds 150,000 to 200,000 clones, around 81% seen once. Sequenced input: PBMCs. These receptors were taken from a woman in her thirties in good health and CMV-seronegative. Both conserved end residues are part of each CDR3. The order of the fields is D gene, V gene, clone size, J gene, CDR3 length, CDR3 DNA, CDR3 protein. D genes are given only for firm matches. The size of a clone is reported for some rows only, either as once, few or many, or as a class for expanded clones.

>NA|TRBV7-3|once|TRBJ1-1|13
TGTGCCAGCAGCGACGGAGGCGGCACTGAAGCTTTCTTT
CASSDGGGTEAFF
>NA|TRBV21-1|NA|TRBJ1-5|17
TGTGCCAGCAGCTACCCCAGAGGAGGGACCCGGAATCAGCCCCAGCATTTT
CASSYPRGGTRNQPQHF
>NA|TRBV9|NA|TRBJ2-3|17
TGTGCCAGCAGCGTAGGGGGAAGGGGATCTAGCACAGATACGCAGTATTTT
CASSVGGRGSSTDTQYF
>TRBD1|TRBV11-2|few|TRBJ1-3|15
TGTGCCAGCAGCTCACGGACAGGGTACGGAAACACCATATATTTT
CASSSRTGYGNTIYF
>TRBD2|TRBV6-1|NA|TRBJ2-7|15
TGTGCCAGCAGTGAAGTTCTAGCGGGGGACTACGAGCAGTACTTC
CASSEVLAGDYEQYF
>NA|TRBV27|NA|TRBJ1-5|13
TGTGCCAGCAGTCTAGGGACACTCCGGCCCCAGCATTTT
CASSLGTLRPQHF
>NA|TRBV2|NA|TRBJ1-1|14
TGTGCCAGCAGTGTGCGGCAGAAGAACACTGAAGCTTTCTTT
CASSVRQKNTEAFF
>TRBD2|TRBV15|NA|TRBJ2-3|14
TGTGCCACCAGCAGAGGGACTAGCGCAGATACGCAGTATTTT
CATSRGTSADTQYF
>NA|TRBV19|few|TRBJ2-3|16
TGTGCCAGTACCCCATCAGCGGTTACTAGCACAGATACGCAGTATTTT
CASTPSAVTSTDTQYF
>NA|TRBV1|NA|TRBJ2-7|17
TGCACCAGCAGCCAAGGACTCCTGGGGCAGGAGCTCTACGAGCAGTACTTC
CTSSQGLLGQELYEQYF
>NA|TRBV27|NA|TRBJ1-1|16
TGTGCCAGCAGTTTTTTTGGGGGCGCATCTAATATTGAAGCTTTCTTT
CASSFFGGASNIEAFF
>NA|TRBV2|NA|TRBJ1-2|15
TGTGCCAGCAGTGAGGACAGAAAGAATCTCTATGGCTACACCTTC
CASSEDRKNLYGYTF
>NA|TRBV7-9|NA|TRBJ1-4|14
TGTGCCAGCAGCTTGTCTGGGGGCGGTGAAAAACTGTTTTTT
CASSLSGGGEKLFF
>NA|TRBV7-9|NA|TRBJ2-7|14
TGTGCCAGCAGCTCCCAATCCAGGGGTTACGAGCAGTACTTC
CASSSQSRGYEQYF
>TRBD1|TRBV2|few|TRBJ1-4|15
TGTGCCAGCAGTGAGTCGGAACAGGGGGTTGAAAAACTGTTTTTT
CASSESEQGVEKLFF
>NA|TRBV28|NA|TRBJ1-5|14
TGTGCCAGCAGCCAGGGACAAATTAATCAGCCCCAGCATTTT
CASSQGQINQPQHF
>NA|TRBV5-1|NA|TRBJ2-7|14
TGCGCCAGCAGCTTACAGGCAGGGGTGTACGAGCAGTACTTC
CASSLQAGVYEQYF
>NA|TRBV7-6|NA|TRBJ2-1|14
TGTGCCAGCAGCTTCGGCGGGATTTTGAATGAGCAGTTCTTC
CASSFGGILNEQFF
>TRBD1|TRBV7-6|NA|TRBJ1-3|15
TGTGCCAGCAGCTACGACAGGGTCTCTGGAAACACCATATATTTT
CASSYDRVSGNTIYF
>TRBD1|TRBV4-1|NA|TRBJ2-7|15
TGCGCCAGCAGCCAAGAGGGACAGATCTCCTACGAGCAGTACTTC
CASSQEGQISYEQYF
>TRBD2|TRBV2|NA|TRBJ2-4|17
TGTGCCAGCAGTCCGCGGGGGGGCGAAGGGGTAAAAAACAGTCAGTACTTC
CASSPRGGEGVKNSQYF
>NA|TRBV10-3|NA|TRBJ2-4|13
TGTGCCATCAGTGGTTCAGGGAGGAACATTCAGTACTTC
CAISGSGRNIQYF
>NA|TRBV27|NA|TRBJ2-2|14
TGTGCCAGCAGTTCCCTTACGCGCGGCGGGGAGCTGTTTTTT
CASSSLTRGGELFF